The 20 T cell receptor beta chains below all came from one sample that was sequenced in a study of blood T cell repertoires in COVID-19. TCRdb's copy holds only in-frame clones and misses some; the assay was immunoSEQ multiplex PCR. Of approximately 61,000 clones listed, 85% to 90% are singletons. The sample taken for sequencing was peripheral blood. The receptors shown here come from an elderly woman with active COVID-19.

The V call is TRBV18, the J call TRBJ1-2, with D perhaps TRBD1 (5 bases). Trimming pared 3 bases from V and 8 bases from J, leaving 16 bases between. Germline lookup yields CDR1 KGHSH and CDR2 LQKENI. The CDR3 extends over 14 amino acids. CDR3 DNA: TGTGCCAGCTCACCTCAGGAGGGGTTCAGGGGCTACACCTTC. It translates to CASSPQEGFRGYTF.

The chain carries TRBV2 and TRBJ1-5; D remains ambiguous. The V gene lost 6 bases and the J gene lost 3 bases, with 6 bases spanning the gap. Germline V lookup: CDR1 SNHLY, CDR2 FYNNEI. The CDR3 runs 12 residues. The CDR3 here is CASRSNNQPQHF. Here the CDR3 DNA reads TGTGCCAGCAGGAGCAACAATCAGCCCCAGCATTTT. Drawing the rest from reference TRBV2 and TRBJ1-5, the complete variable domain is EPEVTQTPSHQVTQMGQEVILRCVPISNHLYFYWYRQILGQKVEFLVSFYNNEISEKSEIFDDQFSVERPDGSNFTLKIRSTKLEDSAMYFCASRSNNQPQHFGDGTRLSIL.

This clone was detected only once. V gene TRBV4-2 combines with J gene TRBJ2-1; 9 bases map to TRBD2. CDR3 length: 17 residues. CDR1 is LGHNA and CDR2 is YNFKEQ in the germline V gene. The J segment lost 6 bases and the V segment lost 2 bases, leaving 11 bases of the junction unmatched. Here the CDR3 DNA reads TGTGCCAGCAGCCAAACCACCTCGGGCGGGGGGGCCAATGAGCAGTTCTTC. Translation gives CASSQTTSGGGANEQFF.

The chain is built from TRBV6-5 and TRBJ2-5; 9 bases match TRBD2. The CDR3 loop spans 13 amino acids. Germline V CDR1 and CDR2: MNHEY, SVGAGI. Unmatched junction bases numbered 2, after V lost 6 bases and J lost 3 bases. Here the CDR3 DNA reads TGTGCCAGCAGACCTAGCGGGGAAGAGACCCAGTACTTC. Its protein is CASRPSGEETQYF.

The V and J genes are TRBV9 and TRBJ2-7; 8 bases line up with TRBD1. Per the germline V gene, CDR1 is SGDLS and CDR2 is YYNGEE. There are 14 residues in the CDR3. V trimming: 2 bases; J trimming: 2 bases; junction bases outside the gene matches: 3. DNA of the CDR3: TGTGCCAGCAGCGTTAAGACAGGGGCCTACGAGCAGTACTTC. It yields the protein CASSVKTGAYEQYF.

The chain employs TRBV2 and TRBJ2-7; 10 nucleotides agree with TRBD1. Germline values: CDR1 SNHLY, CDR2 FYNNEI. J lost 6 bases, V lost 5 bases, and 7 bases had no gene match. The CDR3 has 14 amino acids. The CDR3 reads CASSQDRGHLEQYF. As DNA, the CDR3 is TGTGCCAGCAGTCAAGACAGGGGGCATCTCGAGCAGTACTTC.

This chain uses TRBV27 with TRBJ2-7, with D perhaps TRBD1 (6 bases). The V gene's germline CDR1 is MNHEY and CDR2 SMNVEV (reference sequence). CDR3 length: 15 residues. Trimming removed 5 bases at V and 0 bases at J, with 14 bases between. The chain's CDR3 is CASSRRQENSYEQYF. The CDR3 coding sequence is TGTGCCAGCAGTCGCAGACAGGAAAACTCCTACGAGCAGTACTTC.

The chain uses TRBV4-2 and TRBJ2-3; TRBD2 aligns across 13 bases. The germline gives CDR1 LGHNA, CDR2 YNFKEQ. J gave up 3 bases and V 0 bases, and 12 bases lay outside the gene matches. This CDR3 comprises 20 residues. This CDR3 reads CASSQEVLAGGVSTTDTQYF. The CDR3 DNA is TGTGCCAGCAGCCAAGAAGTACTAGCGGGGGGGGTGTCAACGACAGATACGCAGTATTTT.

The chain has TRBV5-4 and TRBJ2-1; maybe TRBD2 (6 bases). This CDR3 is built from 14 residues. Trimming took 6 bases from V and 0 from J, leaving 10 bases between them. Germline V CDR1 and CDR2: SGHNT, YYREEE (reference sequence). The CDR3 DNA reads TGTGCCAGCACAAGGGACTCCTCCTACAATGAGCAGTTCTTC. Translating gives CASTRDSSYNEQFF.

The CDR3 loop reads CASSLDQQETQYF. In DNA form, the CDR3 reads TGTGCCAGCAGCTTGGATCAGCAAGAGACCCAGTACTTC. This rearrangement joins TRBV5-5 to TRBJ2-5; no firm D call. Deletions cut 0 bases from V and 2 bases from J, with 5 bases between. The germline V gene has CDR1 SGHKS and CDR2 YYEKEE (reference sequence). The CDR3 covers 13 residues.

The rearrangement joins TRBV19 to TRBJ1-5; no definite D call. Trimming left V 3 bases short and J 9 bases short, with 12 bases between. Germline-derived CDR1 and CDR2 are LNHDA and SQIVND (reference sequence). This CDR3 has 13 amino acids. CDR3 amino acids: CASSISTRRPQHF. CDR3 in DNA: TGTGCCAGTAGTATTAGTACGAGGAGGCCCCAGCATTTT.

The rearrangement joins TRBV19 to TRBJ1-6; D ambiguous. Trimming pared 6 bases from V and 6 bases from J, leaving 18 bases between. Germline V gene data show CDR1 as LNHDA and CDR2 as SQIVND (reference sequence). This CDR3 has 16 amino acids. This CDR3 reads CASRPLEGDGNSPLHF. Here the CDR3 DNA reads TGTGCCAGTAGACCACTTGAGGGCGACGGTAATTCACCCCTCCACTTT.

This chain links TRBV5-6 with TRBJ2-1, with a weak D call TRBD2 (5 bases). The CDR3 loop spans 13 amino acids. From germline, CDR1 is SGHDT and CDR2 YYEEEE. V was cut by 4 bases and J by 6 bases, with 11 bases left in between. CDR3 nucleotide sequence: TGTGCCAGCAGCATAGGACTTCCCAATGAGCAGTTCTTC. Its protein product is CASSIGLPNEQFF.

The CDR3 nucleotides read TGCGCCAGCAGCCTCTACTCCGGGGGGGCGGCAGAGACCCAGTACTTC. Its protein is CASSLYSGGAAETQYF. This chain links TRBV4-1 with TRBJ2-5; 8 bases match TRBD2. The germline gives CDR1 MGHRA, CDR2 YSYEKL. This CDR3 region has 16 residues. Trimming took 4 bases from V and 4 from J; bases not matched to a gene: 11.

The CDR3 spells CASSAGQGTNTEAFF. CDR3 coding DNA: TGCGCCAGCAGCGCTGGACAGGGAACGAACACTGAAGCTTTCTTT. The chain recombines TRBV5-1 with TRBJ1-1; TRBD1 matches 8 bases. The CDR3 consists of 15 residues. The germline V gene has CDR1 SGHRS and CDR2 YFSETQ. J lost 1 base, V lost 4 bases, and 6 bases had no gene match.

This chain joins TRBV7-9 and TRBJ2-1; TRBD2 might be the D (6 bases). The CDR3 is 18 amino acids. Deletions cut 2 bases from V and 0 bases from J, with 17 bases between. Germline CDR1 reads SEHNR; CDR2 reads FQNEAQ (reference sequence). CDR3 sequence: CASSLQGKRASSYNEQFF. The CDR3 bases are TGTGCCAGCAGCTTACAGGGAAAGCGGGCCAGCTCCTACAATGAGCAGTTCTTC.

The chain has TRBV7-2 and TRBJ1-1, with D uncertain. This CDR3 is built from 14 residues. V was trimmed by 1 base and J by 1 base, leaving 7 bases between them. Germline V gene lookup returns CDR1 SGHTA and CDR2 FQGNSA. CDR3 in DNA: TGTGCCAGCAGCTTAGTGTCCAGGAACACTGAAGCTTTCTTT. The encoded protein is CASSLVSRNTEAFF. The full variable domain, completed using reference TRBV7-2 and TRBJ1-1, is GAGVSQSPSNKVTEKGKDVELRCDPISGHTALYWYRQSLGQGLEFLIYFQGNSAPDKSGLPSDRFSAERTGGSVSTLTIQRTQQEDSAVYLCASSLVSRNTEAFFGQGTRLTVV.

This chain links TRBV30 with TRBJ2-3; tentatively, D is TRBD2 (5 bases). Trimming cost V 0 bases and J 1 base, with 5 bases left between them. CDR3 length equals 13 residues. Germline V gene data show CDR1 as GTSNPN and CDR2 as SVGIG (reference sequence). CDR3 loop: CAWSVLGTDTQYF. The CDR3, as DNA: TGTGCCTGGAGTGTACTAGGCACAGATACGCAGTATTTT.

The chain couples TRBV7-8 to TRBJ2-1; 9 bases agree with TRBD2. CDR3 length: 18 amino acids. V lost 0 bases to trimming and J lost 8 bases; unmatched junction nucleotides: 14. Germline CDR1 SGHVS, CDR2 FQNEAQ. The CDR3: CASSLAFIPTSGGDEQFF. The CDR3 bases are TGTGCCAGCAGCTTAGCTTTTATACCGACTAGCGGCGGCGATGAGCAGTTCTTC.

V usage is TRBV5-1 and J usage is TRBJ2-1, with D perhaps matching TRBD2 (6 bases). The CDR3 has 17 amino acids. Trimming removed 4 bases from V and 8 bases from J, with 25 bases in between. CDR1 and CDR2 from the germline V gene are SGHRS and YFSETQ. CDR3 sequence: CASSLIPRGSSRDEQFF. Written as DNA, the CDR3 is TGCGCCAGCAGCCTCATCCCTCGGGGGAGCTCACGCGATGAGCAGTTCTTC.